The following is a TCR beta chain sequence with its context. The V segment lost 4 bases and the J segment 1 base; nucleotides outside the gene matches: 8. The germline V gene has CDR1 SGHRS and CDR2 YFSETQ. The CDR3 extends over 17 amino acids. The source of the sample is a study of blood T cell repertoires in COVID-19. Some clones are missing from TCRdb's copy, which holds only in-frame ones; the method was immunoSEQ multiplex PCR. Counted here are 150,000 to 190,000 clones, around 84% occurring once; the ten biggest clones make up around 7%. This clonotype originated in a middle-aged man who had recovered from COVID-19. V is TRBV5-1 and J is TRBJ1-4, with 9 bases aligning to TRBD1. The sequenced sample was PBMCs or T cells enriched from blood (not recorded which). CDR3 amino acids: CASSPGQGRGTNEKLFF. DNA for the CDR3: TGCGCCAGCAGCCCGGGACAGGGTAGAGGAACTAATGAAAAACTGTTTTTT.